This T cell receptor (beta chain) appears in the sequencing data of a study of T cell responses to AZD1222 COVID-19 vaccine. Study-wide findings and caveats: In a largely white British group with more females than males, clonal diversity was possibly underestimated. Close to half of spike-specific TCRs reportedly recognize unmutated variant regions.

A word on this clone: Its antigen is not known.

Germline CDR1 reads SGHVS; CDR2 reads FQNEAQ. This CDR3 spans 13 amino acids. V was pared by 5 bases and J by 0 bases, with 7 bases between. Using immunoSEQ multiplex PCR, the repertoire was profiled, and TCRdb retains in-frame clones only, with some absent. The sample comprises some 150,000 clones, about 92% of which are singletons, and approximately 3.4% rests with the top ten. The sample in question was peripheral blood, obtained 28 days after the second AZD1222 dose. The rearrangement links TRBV7-8 to TRBJ1-2; D remains unclear. This TCR was sampled from an adult who received the AZD1222 COVID-19 vaccine. The CDR3 DNA reads TGTGCCAGCAGCCTCGGACCTAACTATGGCTACACCTTC. It specifies CASSLGPNYGYTF.